This T cell receptor beta chain stems from a study of T cells expressing NK-cell markers. Study overall: The TCR beta repertoires were obtained from sorted CD3+CD56+NKG2C+, CD3+CD56+NKG2C- and CD3+CD56-NKG2C+ T cells. HCMV seropositivity characterized most of the eight sequenced donors, and seronegativity one.

To note about this clonotype: Its antigen is not identified.

This CDR3 has 15 residues. With UMIs, 5'RACE template switching was used to make TCR beta cDNA. TCRdb reprocessed the 5' RACE reads, with one entry per CDR3 protein and no DNA. The ten most abundant clones cover roughly 5.4% of a sample with 350,000 to 450,000 distinct CDR3 sequences. Study-wide results and limits: Nothing established the HCMV specificity of expanded NKG2C+ T cell clones.

The sequenced material came from blood T cells: a sorted CD56 or NKG2C T cell subset, CD4+ or CD8+ T cells, or bulk PBMC T cells (not recorded which). The chain combines TRBV12-3 or TRBV12-4 with TRBJ1-2; TCRdb's D gene call, TRBD1, goes unchecked for lack of DNA. This sequence was found in a man aged 18-69 years in good health. The CDR3 spells CASSFQGSPYYGYTF.